Described below is a single T cell receptor beta chain sequence and its context. The data belong to a study of blood T cell repertoires in COVID-19. Study at large: COVID-19 samples collected from the United States, Italy and Spain covered acute and convalescent phases. Nucleic acid was either cDNA or gDNA, and it came from T cells, B-cell-depleted T cells, or PBMCs.

The repertoire was sequenced with immunoSEQ multiplex PCR; TCRdb's copy has only in-frame clones and lacks some. The sample has 150,000 or so clones, approximately 78% seen once. Between the trimmed V and J ends, which lost 1 base and 4 bases, there was a span of 14 bases. Germline lookup yields CDR1 SGHTA and CDR2 FQGNSA. The CDR3 is 15 residues long. The sequencing input was peripheral blood. This receptor was obtained from a human donor in a cohort sampled during active COVID-19. The chain joins TRBV7-2 to TRBJ2-7, with D hard to call. This CDR3 is CASSLGSNRNYEQYF. The CDR3 DNA follows: TGTGCCAGCAGCTTAGGGTCAAACAGAAATTACGAGCAGTACTTC.